The clone carrying this TCR beta chain was seen ten or more times. Its antigen is not known. The sample is drawn from a study of T-cell reconstitution after alpha-beta-depleted transplantation in children. TCRbeta library construction was performed incorporating unique molecular identifiers. Each CDR3 protein gets one entry after TCRdb re-called the PCR reads with MiXCR. The sample lists roughly 200,000 distinct CDR3 sequences, approximately 11% occurring once. V gave up 3 bases and J gave up 0 bases, with 17 bases separating them. From germline, CDR1 is SGHAT and CDR2 FQNNGV. This CDR3 region has 17 residues. Points from the study as a whole: Day-60 TCRbeta diversity that was high in some patients was derived from surviving recipient T cells and thymic progenitors. Roughly two months post-transplant, alpha-beta T cells reportedly originated from several hundred graft clones that had expanded. T-cell counts and diversity at one year post-transplant came mainly from newly produced T cells.

The chain uses TRBV11-2 and TRBJ1-1, with D maybe TRBD1 (5 bases). The source material was PBMCs, sampled before TCRalphabeta/CD19-depleted stem cell transplant. The clonotype was recovered from a child less than two years old with acute myeloid leukemia, due to receive a stem cell transplant. DNA for the CDR3: TGTGCCAGCAGCTTGAGGTGGACCGGACACATGAACACTGAAGCTTTCTTT. It encodes CASSLRWTGHMNTEAFF. Looking up the rest from reference TRBV11-2 and TRBJ1-1 gives the full variable domain: EAGVAQSPRYKIIEKRQSVAFWCNPISGHATLYWYQQILGQGPKLLIQFQNNGVVDDSQLPKDRFSAERLKGVDSTLKIQPAKLEDSAVYLCASSLRWTGHMNTEAFFGQGTRLTVV.